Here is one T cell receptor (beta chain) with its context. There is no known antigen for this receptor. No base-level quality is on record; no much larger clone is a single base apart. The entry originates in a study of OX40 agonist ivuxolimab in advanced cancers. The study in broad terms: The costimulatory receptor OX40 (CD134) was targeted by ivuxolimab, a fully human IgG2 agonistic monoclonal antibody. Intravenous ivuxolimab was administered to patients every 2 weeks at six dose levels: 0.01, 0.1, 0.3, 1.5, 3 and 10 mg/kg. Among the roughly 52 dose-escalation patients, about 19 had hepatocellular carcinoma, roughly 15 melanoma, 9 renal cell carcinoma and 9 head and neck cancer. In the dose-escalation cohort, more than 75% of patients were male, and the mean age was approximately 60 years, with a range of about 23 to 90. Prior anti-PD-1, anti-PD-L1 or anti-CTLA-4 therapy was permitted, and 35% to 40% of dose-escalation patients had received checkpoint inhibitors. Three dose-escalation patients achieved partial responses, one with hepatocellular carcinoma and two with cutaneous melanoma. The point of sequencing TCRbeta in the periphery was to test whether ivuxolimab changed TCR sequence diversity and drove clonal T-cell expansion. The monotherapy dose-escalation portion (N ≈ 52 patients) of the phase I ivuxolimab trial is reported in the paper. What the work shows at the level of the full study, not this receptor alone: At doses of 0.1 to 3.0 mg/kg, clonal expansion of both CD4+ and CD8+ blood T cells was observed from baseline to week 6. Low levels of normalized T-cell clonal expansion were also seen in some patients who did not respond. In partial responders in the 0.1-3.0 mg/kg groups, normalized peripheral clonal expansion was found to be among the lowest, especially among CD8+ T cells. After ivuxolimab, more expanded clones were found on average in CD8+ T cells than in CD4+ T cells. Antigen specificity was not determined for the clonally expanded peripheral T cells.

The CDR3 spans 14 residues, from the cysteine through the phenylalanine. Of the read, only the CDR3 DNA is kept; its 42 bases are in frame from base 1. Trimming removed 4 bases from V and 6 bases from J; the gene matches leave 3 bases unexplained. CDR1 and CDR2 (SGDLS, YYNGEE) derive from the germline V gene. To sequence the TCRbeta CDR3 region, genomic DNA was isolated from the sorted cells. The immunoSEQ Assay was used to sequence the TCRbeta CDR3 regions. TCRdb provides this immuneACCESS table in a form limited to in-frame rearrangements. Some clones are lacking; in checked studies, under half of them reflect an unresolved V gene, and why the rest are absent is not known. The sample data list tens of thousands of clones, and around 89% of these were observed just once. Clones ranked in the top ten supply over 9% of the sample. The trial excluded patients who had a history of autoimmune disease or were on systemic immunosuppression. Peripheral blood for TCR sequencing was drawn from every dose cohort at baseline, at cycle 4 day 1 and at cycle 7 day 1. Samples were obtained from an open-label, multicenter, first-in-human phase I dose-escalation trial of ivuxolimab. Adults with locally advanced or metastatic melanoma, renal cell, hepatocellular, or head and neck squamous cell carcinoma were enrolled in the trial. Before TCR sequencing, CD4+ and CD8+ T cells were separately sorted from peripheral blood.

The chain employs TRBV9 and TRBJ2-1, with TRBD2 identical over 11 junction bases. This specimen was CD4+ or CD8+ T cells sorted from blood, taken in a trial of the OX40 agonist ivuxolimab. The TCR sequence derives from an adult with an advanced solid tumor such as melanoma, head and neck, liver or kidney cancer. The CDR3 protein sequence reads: CASSPLAGGNEQFF. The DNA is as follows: TGTGCCAGCAGCCCTCTAGCGGGAGGCAATGAGCAGTTCTTC.